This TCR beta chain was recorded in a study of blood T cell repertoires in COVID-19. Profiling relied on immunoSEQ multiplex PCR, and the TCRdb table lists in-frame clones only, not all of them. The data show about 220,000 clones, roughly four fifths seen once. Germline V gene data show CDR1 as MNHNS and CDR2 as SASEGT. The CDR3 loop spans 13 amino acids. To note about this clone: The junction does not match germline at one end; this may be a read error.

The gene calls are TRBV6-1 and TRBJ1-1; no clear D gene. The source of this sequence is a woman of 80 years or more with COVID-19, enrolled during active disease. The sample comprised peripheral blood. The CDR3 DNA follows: TGTGCCAGCAGAGAAGACTGGAACACTGAAGCTTTCTTT. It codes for CASREDWNTEAFF.